This is a list of T cell receptor beta chains from one sample in a study of response to subunit inactivated influenza vaccine. TCRdb passed the RT-PCR reads through MiXCR, listing each CDR3 protein once. This sample has around 480,000 distinct CDR3 sequences, with about 10% found just once. Sequencing used PBMCs from blood, obtained roughly 47 days after vaccination. Every receptor here comes from a man aged 50 to 60 who received an inactivated influenza vaccine. The CDR3 runs from the conserved cysteine through the conserved F or W. The order of the fields is J gene, V gene, D gene, clone size, CDR3 protein, CDR3 DNA. A D gene is named only where the DNA matches it firmly. The size entry is marked missing in some rows and otherwise reads once, few, many or a size class.

J: TRBJ2-6
V: TRBV10-3
D: NA
size: NA
CDR3: CAISETFFGGANVLTF
DNA: TGTGCCATCAGTGAGACCTTTTTCGGCGGGGCCAACGTCCTGACTTTC

J: TRBJ2-1
V: TRBV5-1
D: NA
size: many
CDR3: CASSYLQGGGYNEQFF
DNA: TGCGCCAGCAGCTACTTACAGGGAGGTGGCTACAATGAGCAGTTCTTC

J: TRBJ1-1
V: TRBV11-1
D: NA
size: NA
CDR3: CASSSKQLDRKNTEAFF
DNA: TGTGCCAGCAGCTCTAAACAACTCGACAGAAAGAACACTGAAGCTTTCTTT

J: TRBJ2-7
V: TRBV5-1
D: NA
size: NA
CDR3: CASSLLEGLTYEQYF
DNA: TGCGCCAGCAGCCTCTTGGAAGGGCTTACCTACGAGCAGTACTTC

J: TRBJ1-6
V: TRBV4-1
D: NA
size: NA
CDR3: CASSQVFSGALSYNSPLHF
DNA: TGCGCCAGCAGCCAAGTCTTTTCGGGGGCCCTATCTTATAATTCACCCCTCCACTTT

J: TRBJ2-5
V: TRBV20-1
D: NA
size: NA
CDR3: CSVSDAGLGQETQYF
DNA: TGCAGTGTTTCGGACGCGGGGCTAGGCCAAGAGACCCAGTACTTC

J: TRBJ2-1
V: TRBV15
D: TRBD2
size: few
CDR3: CATSRDLAGGFYNEQFF
DNA: TGTGCCACCAGCAGAGATTTAGCGGGGGGGTTCTACAATGAGCAGTTCTTC

J: TRBJ1-2
V: TRBV10-3
D: NA
size: many
CDR3: CAISGTEANYGYTF
DNA: TGTGCCATCAGTGGGACGGAAGCTAACTATGGCTACACCTTC

J: TRBJ1-4
V: TRBV4-3
D: TRBD1
size: many
CDR3: CASSQDWGQGGEKLFF
DNA: TGCGCCAGCAGCCAAGATTGGGGACAGGGCGGTGAAAAACTGTTTTTT

J: TRBJ1-2
V: TRBV15
D: NA
size: few
CDR3: CATSSGTPLGYGYTF
DNA: TGTGCCACCAGCAGCGGGACCCCGCTCGGCTATGGCTACACCTTC

J: TRBJ1-3
V: TRBV13
D: NA
size: NA
CDR3: CASSSTTNPGNTIYF
DNA: TGTGCCAGCAGCTCAACCACAAATCCTGGAAACACCATATATTTT

J: TRBJ2-7
V: TRBV7-9
D: NA
size: NA
CDR3: CASSLAGASRDVVEYF
DNA: TGTGCCAGCAGCTTAGCGGGGGCTAGCAGGGACGTAGTAGAGTACTTC

J: TRBJ2-1
V: TRBV3-1
D: NA
size: few
CDR3: CASSQVESSYNEQFF
DNA: TGTGCCAGCAGCCAAGTAGAAAGCTCCTACAATGAGCAGTTCTTC

J: TRBJ1-3
V: TRBV5-6
D: NA
size: many
CDR3: CASSLEGFGNTIYF
DNA: TGTGCCAGCAGCTTGGAGGGTTTTGGAAACACCATATATTTT

J: TRBJ2-5
V: TRBV30
D: TRBD1
size: few
CDR3: CAGRDRETQYF
DNA: TGTGCCGGCCGGGACAGGGAGACCCAGTACTTC

J: TRBJ1-6
V: TRBV6-1
D: NA
size: many
CDR3: CASSPGHSYNSPLHF
DNA: TGTGCCAGCAGTCCTGGGCACTCCTATAATTCACCCCTCCACTTT

J: TRBJ2-7
V: TRBV7-2
D: NA
size: few
CDR3: CASSQTERYEQYF
DNA: TGTGCCAGCAGCCAGACGGAAAGGTACGAGCAGTACTTC

J: TRBJ1-2
V: TRBV29-1
D: TRBD1
size: few
CDR3: CSVEKRLAGTGGDYGYTF
DNA: TGCAGCGTTGAAAAAAGACTCGCCGGGACAGGGGGCGATTATGGCTACACCTTC

J: TRBJ1-5
V: TRBV28
D: NA
size: once
CDR3: CASSFRGPGNQPQHF
DNA: TGTGCCAGCAGTTTCCGAGGACCGGGCAATCAGCCCCAGCATTTT

J: TRBJ1-5
V: TRBV29-1
D: NA
size: many
CDR3: CSVSSGSGSNQPQHF
DNA: TGCAGCGTTTCGAGCGGTAGCGGGAGCAATCAGCCCCAGCATTTT

J: TRBJ1-1
V: TRBV5-1
D: NA
size: NA
CDR3: CASKLDSPMNTEAFF
DNA: TGCGCCAGTAAACTTGACAGCCCAATGAACACTGAAGCTTTCTTT

J: TRBJ1-3
V: TRBV7-9
D: NA
size: NA
CDR3: CASNPSGNTIYF
DNA: TGTGCCAGCAACCCCTCTGGAAACACCATATATTTT

J: TRBJ2-7
V: TRBV10-3
D: NA
size: few
CDR3: CAISDGGTYEQYF
DNA: TGTGCCATCAGTGACGGAGGCACCTACGAGCAGTACTTC